Included here is one TCR beta chain sequence, with context. The antigen remains undetermined. The data derive from a study of identical twins. Study conclusions and caveats: Cord blood beta clonotypes present at high abundance carried fewer insertions; no such pattern appeared in memory repertoires. Twin-shared out-of-frame alpha sequences showed excess low generation probability.

The CDR3 loop spans 14 amino acids. V was cut by 0 bases and J by 4 bases, with 10 bases left in between. Per the germline V gene, CDR1 is DFQATT and CDR2 is SNEGSKA (reference sequence). TCRdb re-analysed the 5' RACE reads in MiXCR, keeping a single row per CDR3 protein. The sample lists fewer than 650,000 distinct CDR3 sequences, around 7.5% occurring once. All donors were healthy Caucasians. These data were also reused for a study on yellow fever vaccine responses in identical twins. That paper states: Twins' vaccine T cell response reportedly seemed partly convergent, partly personalized.

The clonotype was recovered from a woman younger than 30 in good health. Sequences were obtained from PBMCs. This sequence joins TRBV20-1 and TRBJ2-1, with D unclear. The CDR3 sequence: CSARDSVVYNEQFF. The CDR3 nucleotides are TGCAGTGCTAGAGATTCAGTGGTTTACAATGAGCAGTTCTTC.